This passage covers 29 T cell receptor beta chains from one sample sequenced in a study of cytomegalovirus exposure and HLA in healthy donors. 60 Vbeta and 13 Jbeta primers were used in PCR. Generated by immunoSEQ multiplex PCR, the TCRdb table keeps only in-frame clones and is missing some. The sample shows tens of thousands of clones, more than 80% of them seen only once. Source material: PBMCs. The receptors here all came from a woman aged 25 to 39 in good health and CMV-seropositive.

The chain is built from TRBV6-1 and TRBJ2-1; D is ambiguous. In germline, CDR1 is MNHNS, CDR2 SASEGT. This CDR3 is 14 amino acids long. Between the trimmed V and J ends, which lost 3 bases and 4 bases, there was a span of 10 bases. CDR3 region: CASSEMGRYNEQFF. The CDR3 coding sequence is TGTGCCAGCAGTGAGATGGGCAGATACAATGAGCAGTTCTTC.

This sequence joins TRBV18 and TRBJ2-1; possible D gene TRBD2, 6 bases. CDR1 is KGHSH and CDR2 is LQKENI in the germline V gene. The CDR3 covers 12 residues. With 6 bases removed from V and 13 bases from J, the gap between germline ends came to 16 bases. The CDR3 DNA sequence: TGTGCCAGCTCGCCTAGGGGACTGACCCAGTTCTTC. This sequence encodes CASSPRGLTQFF. The entire variable domain, with the rest obtained from reference TRBV18 and TRBJ2-1, is as follows: NAGVMQNPRHLVRRRGQEARLRCSPMKGHSHVYWYRQLPEEGLKFMVYLQKENIIDESGMPKERFSAEFPKEGPSILRIQQVVRGDSAAYFCASSPRGLTQFFGPGTRLTVL.

The table lists this clone with a count of one. This chain uses TRBV6-5 with TRBJ2-5, with 8 bases matching TRBD2. Near its end, the DNA agrees better with TRBJ2-7, so the J call may be wrong. CDR1 and CDR2 (germline): MNHEY, SVGAGI. The CDR3 contains 15 residues. The CDR3 DNA reads TGTGCCAGCAGCGTGGCGACTAGCGTTATTGACGAGCAGTACTTC. It encodes CASSVATSVIDEQYF.

J is TRBJ2-7 and V is TRBV4-1, with D perhaps TRBD2 (5 bases). Trimming left V 4 bases short and J 0 bases short, with 16 bases between. This CDR3 comprises 16 residues. Germline CDR1 MGHRA, CDR2 YSYEKL. The chain's CDR3 is CASSRSRTVSSYEQYF. In DNA form, the CDR3 reads TGCGCCAGCAGCCGATCCCGGACTGTGAGCTCCTACGAGCAGTACTTC.

This chain joins TRBV2 and TRBJ2-1, with 13 bases matching TRBD2. Germline V CDR1 and CDR2: SNHLY, FYNNEI. The length of the CDR3 is 13 residues. V lost 9 bases and J lost 8; bases outside the gene matches: 4. The CDR3 bases are TGTGCCAGTCGACTAGCGGGAGGCTATGAGCAGTTCTTC. Amino acid sequence: CASRLAGGYEQFF.

This chain links TRBV2 with TRBJ2-7; TRBD1 is a possible D gene (6 bases). V was clipped by 6 bases and J by 4 bases, with 16 bases between them. The CDR3 has 14 residues. From germline, CDR1 is SNHLY and CDR2 FYNNEI. The CDR3 coding sequence is TGTGCCAGCAGCACCAGGACAGAGATATACGAGCAGTACTTC. This encodes CASSTRTEIYEQYF.

The chain joins TRBV7-9 to TRBJ2-1, with D perhaps matching TRBD2 (6 bases). Trimming stripped 3 bases from V and 8 bases from J, with 14 bases between. The CDR3 loop spans 14 amino acids. CDR1 is SEHNR and CDR2 is FQNEAQ in the germline V gene (reference sequence). The CDR3 DNA follows: TGTGCCAGCAGCTTCCGATGGGGAGGCGATGAGCAGTTCTTC. Its protein product is CASSFRWGGDEQFF.

The chain couples TRBV6-5 to TRBJ2-1, with 8 bases lining up with TRBD2. Germline trimming cut 6 bases from V and 4 bases from J; bases unmatched to any gene: 8. The V gene's germline CDR1 is MNHEY and CDR2 SVGAGI. The CDR3 length is 15 residues. This chain's CDR3 is CASSPGLEGYNEQFF. The CDR3 DNA sequence: TGTGCCAGCAGCCCGGGACTAGAGGGGTACAATGAGCAGTTCTTC.

The gene calls are TRBV5-4 and TRBJ2-7; TRBD2 matches 13 bases. The germline CDR1 and CDR2 sequences are SGHNT and YYREEE (reference sequence). The J segment lost 5 bases and the V segment lost 1 base, leaving 9 bases of the junction unmatched. This CDR3 spans 17 amino acids. The CDR3 DNA follows: TGTGCCAGCAGCTTGTATAAACTAGCGGGAGGGCCCGACGAGCAGTACTTC. Translation gives CASSLYKLAGGPDEQYF.

Remarks on this clone: The sample carries other DNA sequences with the same CDR3. The chain employs TRBV7-6 and TRBJ2-3; 9 bases match TRBD2. The junction had 9 bases not matched to a gene; V was cut back by 5 bases and J by 3 bases. This CDR3 spans 16 amino acids. Germline CDR1 and CDR2: SGHVS and FNYEAQ. CDR3 coding DNA: TGTGCCAGCAGCCACGGTAGCGGGAGTGGGACAGATACGCAGTATTTT. Amino acid sequence: CASSHGSGSGTDTQYF.

The V and J genes are TRBV5-4 and TRBJ1-4, with D possibly TRBD1 on 5 matching bases. The germline CDR1 and CDR2 sequences are SGHNT and YYREEE (reference sequence). The V end lost 4 bases, the J end lost 8 bases, and 18 bases lay between the germline ends. The CDR3 has 15 amino acids. For the CDR3, the DNA is TGTGCCAGCAGCCAGACCTCGGGGGTGGGGGAAAAACTGTTTTTT. It specifies CASSQTSGVGEKLFF.

The chain carries TRBV5-4 and TRBJ1-2; possibly TRBD1 for D (6 bases). CDR1 is SGHNT and CDR2 is YYREEE in the germline V gene (reference sequence). The CDR3 is 13 residues long. The V gene lost 5 bases and the J gene lost 6 bases, with 14 bases spanning the gap. CDR3 residues: CASSRGGENGYTF. The CDR3 DNA follows: TGTGCCAGCAGTAGGGGGGGGGAAAATGGCTACACCTTC.

This chain links TRBV27 with TRBJ2-2; 7 bases match TRBD1. The J segment lost 5 bases and the V segment lost 5 bases, leaving 8 bases of the junction unmatched. In germline, CDR1 is MNHEY, CDR2 SMNVEV (reference sequence). The CDR3 loop spans 15 amino acids. CDR3 DNA: TGTGCCAGCAGTCGGACTGACAGGGATACCGGGGAGCTGTTTTTT. The encoded protein is CASSRTDRDTGELFF.

The rearrangement uses TRBV7-8 and TRBJ2-5; TRBD2 matches at 7 bases. Germline V CDR1 and CDR2: SGHVS, FQNEAQ. CDR3 length: 14 residues. J lost 5 bases, V lost 8 bases, and 11 bases had no gene match. The CDR3: CASWSGTTWETQYF. CDR3 coding DNA: TGTGCCAGCTGGAGCGGGACCACATGGGAGACCCAGTACTTC.

This chain links TRBV2 with TRBJ2-5, with 7 bases that match TRBD2. This CDR3 has 16 amino acids. Germline assignment: CDR1 SNHLY and CDR2 FYNNEI. V shed 3 bases, J shed 7 bases, and the junction held 14 bases outside the gene matches. The CDR3 loop is CASSEGGSRISATQYF. The CDR3 bases are TGTGCCAGCAGTGAGGGGGGGAGTAGGATCTCGGCGACCCAGTACTTC.

The J gene is TRBJ2-1, the V gene TRBV27; D not resolved. This CDR3 region has 14 residues. Per germline, CDR1 MNHEY and CDR2 SMNVEV (reference sequence). Trimming took 3 bases from V and 0 from J, leaving 6 bases between them. CDR3 in amino acids: CASSFWSSYNEQFF. The CDR3 DNA reads as TGTGCCAGCAGTTTTTGGAGCTCCTACAATGAGCAGTTCTTC.

V usage is TRBV30 and J usage is TRBJ1-2; 11 nucleotides line up with TRBD1. Trimming cost V 3 bases and J 4 bases; bases outside gene matches: 7. The CDR3 covers 15 residues. Germline V gives CDR1 GTSNPN, CDR2 SVGIG (reference sequence). The CDR3: CAWRRRGTGGYGYTF. CDR3 DNA: TGTGCCTGGAGGAGGAGAGGGACAGGGGGCTATGGCTACACCTTC.

The chain uses TRBV5-1 and TRBJ2-5, with D perhaps matching TRBD2 (5 bases). Trimming stripped 0 bases from V and 2 bases from J, with 17 bases between. CDR3 length: 17 residues. Germline loops: CDR1 SGHRS, CDR2 YFSETQ. This CDR3 reads CASSLVLTTLKQETQYF. The DNA for the CDR3 is TGCGCCAGCAGCTTGGTTTTGACTACACTCAAGCAAGAGACCCAGTACTTC.

J is TRBJ2-5 and V is TRBV18; 9 nucleotides agree with TRBD1. CDR3 length: 13 residues. Germline CDR1 is KGHSH and CDR2 is LQKENI. V lost 3 bases to trimming and J lost 4 bases; unmatched junction nucleotides: 0. The CDR3 DNA reads as TGTGCCAGCTCACCGGACAGGGGAGAGACCCAGTACTTC. Translation gives CASSPDRGETQYF.

The rearrangement uses TRBV2 and TRBJ2-2, with unresolved D. V was pared by 6 bases and J by 4 bases, with 12 bases between. This CDR3 comprises 14 residues. Germline V gene data show CDR1 as SNHLY and CDR2 as FYNNEI. Here the CDR3 DNA reads TGTGCCAGCAGAACCGGGTCCCCCACCGGGGAGCTGTTTTTT. Its translation: CASRTGSPTGELFF.

The V and J genes are TRBV27 and TRBJ2-1, with 9 bases aligning to TRBD2. Germline V gene lookup returns CDR1 MNHEY and CDR2 SMNVEV (reference sequence). The J segment lost 2 bases and the V segment lost 5 bases, leaving 7 bases of the junction unmatched. The CDR3 has 16 residues. Here the CDR3 DNA reads TGTGCCAGCAGTATTAGCGGGAGAAGTACCTACAATGAGCAGTTCTTC. Translation: CASSISGRSTYNEQFF.

The chain is built from TRBV2 and TRBJ2-7; a possible D gene is TRBD2 (6 bases). Germline V lookup: CDR1 SNHLY, CDR2 FYNNEI. This CDR3 comprises 10 residues. V gave up 8 bases and J gave up 6 bases, with 8 bases separating them. CDR3 loop: CASGGSEQYF. For the CDR3, the DNA is TGTGCCAGCGGAGGGAGCGAGCAGTACTTC.

This chain joins TRBV29-1 and TRBJ2-2; 7 bases line up with TRBD2. In germline, CDR1 is SQVTM, CDR2 ANQGSEA. The CDR3 consists of 14 residues. CDR3 nucleotides: TGCGCCGCCGGGGCTAGCGGGAACACCGGGGAGCTGTTTTTT. This translates into CAAGASGNTGELFF.

In this sample, this clone turned up once. The chain recombines TRBV12-1 with TRBJ2-7; the DNA was not used to check the table's D call, TRBD1. TRBV12-1 is reported as a pseudogene. The CDR3 loop spans 14 amino acids. The CDR3 nucleotides are TGTGCCAGCAGCTTTGCAGGGGCACAGCACGAGCAGTACTTC. This translates into CASSFAGAQHEQYF.

The chain links TRBV11-3 to TRBJ2-1, with TRBD2 identical over 10 bases. CDR3 length: 14 amino acids. J gave up 9 bases and V 3 bases, and 5 bases lay outside the gene matches. The germline gives CDR1 SGHNT, CDR2 YENEEA. CDR3 in amino acids: CASSLVAGGAEQFF. Here the CDR3 DNA reads TGTGCCAGCAGCTTGGTAGCGGGAGGAGCTGAGCAGTTCTTC.

This clone was found a few times. This rearrangement joins TRBV30 to TRBJ2-7; 10 nucleotides line up with TRBD2. This CDR3 has 14 residues. The V segment lost 4 bases and the J segment 5 bases; nucleotides outside the gene matches: 8. Germline V gives CDR1 GTSNPN, CDR2 SVGIG (reference sequence). The CDR3 bases are TGTGCCTGGAATGGGGCTAGCGGGAGCCACGAGCAGTACTTC. Translated, it gives CAWNGASGSHEQYF.

This chain connects TRBV7-9 to TRBJ2-3; TRBD1 is a possible D gene (5 bases). The CDR3 has 12 amino acids. Germline V lookup: CDR1 SEHNR, CDR2 FQNEAQ (reference sequence). V lost 4 bases and J lost 8, with 10 bases in between. Written as DNA, the CDR3 is TGTGCCAGCAGCTCCGACAGCTCTACGCAGTATTTT. As protein: CASSSDSSTQYF.

This sequence joins TRBV7-9 and TRBJ2-4; D possibly corresponds to TRBD2 (6 bases). Germline values: CDR1 SEHNR, CDR2 FQNEAQ (reference sequence). CDR3 length equals 16 residues. Trimming stripped 3 bases from V and 8 bases from J, with 20 bases between. CDR3 residues: CASSFEADGLQYIQYF. CDR3 nucleotides: TGTGCCAGCAGCTTTGAAGCGGATGGACTACAATACATTCAGTACTTC.

The chain employs TRBV2 and TRBJ1-2, with 9 bases that match TRBD1. J lost 2 bases, V lost 6 bases, and 7 bases had no gene match. Germline-derived CDR1 and CDR2 are SNHLY and FYNNEI. The CDR3 spans 15 residues. The CDR3 spells CASSRTGGSNYGYTF. For the CDR3, the DNA is TGTGCCAGCAGCAGAACAGGGGGCTCCAACTATGGCTACACCTTC.